This paragraph covers one T cell receptor beta chain sequence. The junction had 5 bases not matched to a gene; V was cut back by 6 bases and J by 3 bases. The CDR3 length is 15 residues. Germline V gene lookup returns CDR1 MNHEY and CDR2 SMNVEV (reference sequence). The data originate from a study of T cell responses to AZD1222 COVID-19 vaccine. Libraries were prepared by immunoSEQ multiplex PCR; TCRdb keeps only in-frame clonotypes and omits some of them. This sample has 100,000 to 150,000 clones; 94% occur once, and the top ten carry roughly 6.6%. This specimen was peripheral blood, taken on day 0 of AZD1222 vaccination. The receptor was derived from an adult in good health. The chain couples TRBV27 to TRBJ2-3; TRBD1 agrees at 11 bases. The chain's CDR3 is CASRGTGGRTDTQYF. The CDR3 DNA is TGTGCCAGCAGGGGGACAGGGGGAAGAACAGATACGCAGTATTTT.